Listed here are 14 T cell receptor beta chains from one sample, sequenced in a study of blood T cell repertoires in COVID-19. Assay used: immunoSEQ multiplex PCR; TCRdb lists only in-frame clones, some missing. Of around 320,000 clones listed, 90% are singletons. Sequencing used PBMCs or T cells enriched from blood (not recorded which). Source of these receptors: a woman aged 18-35 years with acute COVID-19.

This clone is a singleton in its sample. The V gene is TRBV5-1, the J gene TRBJ2-1; 13 nucleotides align to TRBD2. The CDR3 is 15 residues long. CDR1 SGHRS and CDR2 YFSETQ come from the germline V gene. J was trimmed by 5 bases and V by 6 bases; bases with no gene match: 5. CDR3 region: CASTTGTSGNNEQFF. In DNA form, the CDR3 reads TGCGCCAGCACAACCGGGACTAGCGGGAACAATGAGCAGTTCTTC.

This rearrangement joins TRBV30 to TRBJ1-5; possible D gene TRBD1, 6 bases. CDR3 length: 13 residues. The germline V and J ends were trimmed by 5 bases and 7 bases, with 15 bases remaining between them. CDR1 GTSNPN and CDR2 SVGIG come from the germline V gene (reference sequence). In nucleotides, the CDR3 is TGTGCCTGGGGGGACACTCCGAACCAGCCCCAGCATTTT. Translating gives CAWGDTPNQPQHF.

This sequence joins TRBV7-2 and TRBJ1-2; D unclear. The CDR3 consists of 15 residues. The germline V gene has CDR1 SGHTA and CDR2 FQGNSA. V shed 1 base and J shed 5 bases, with 14 bases lying between them. CDR3 sequence reads: CASSLVAQEAYGYTF. Written as DNA, the CDR3 is TGTGCCAGCAGCTTAGTCGCCCAGGAGGCATATGGCTACACCTTC.

The V gene is TRBV7-3, the J gene TRBJ2-6, with 11 bases aligning to TRBD1. Trimming took 6 bases from V and 2 from J; bases not matched to a gene: 3. Germline loops: CDR1 SGHTA, CDR2 FQGTGA. The CDR3 has 16 residues. The CDR3 bases are TGTGCCAGCAGTCGGACAGGGGGCGCTGGGGCCAACGTCCTGACTTTC. This translates into CASSRTGGAGANVLTF.

This clone was recorded once. The V gene is TRBV6-1, the J gene TRBJ2-3; D perhaps matches TRBD1 (7 bases). The CDR3 extends over 17 amino acids. The germline CDR1 and CDR2 sequences are MNHNS and SASEGT. V lost 3 bases and J 2 bases, leaving 18 bases between the germline ends. CDR3 residues: CASSDAATGRDTDTQYF. CDR3 DNA: TGTGCCAGCAGTGACGCCGCGACAGGGCGGGACACAGATACGCAGTATTTT.

This chain's CDR3 is CASSVAAGQQETQYF. The CDR3 DNA sequence: TGTGCCAGCAGCGTAGCTGCGGGGCAACAAGAGACCCAGTACTTC. This chain joins TRBV9 and TRBJ2-5, with D perhaps TRBD2 (6 bases). Trimming took off 0 bases at V and 2 bases at J, with 11 bases between the two ends. Looked up from germline, CDR1 is SGDLS and CDR2 is YYNGEE. The CDR3 runs to 15 residues.

The rearrangement links TRBV6-5 to TRBJ1-1, with 8 nucleotides matching TRBD1. The germline V gene has CDR1 MNHEY and CDR2 SVGAGI. This CDR3 spans 15 amino acids. The trim removed 2 bases at V and 1 base at J, leaving 3 bases unmatched. CDR3: CASSYQQGENTEAFF. The DNA of the CDR3 is TGTGCCAGCAGTTACCAACAGGGGGAGAACACTGAAGCTTTCTTT.

The rearrangement joins TRBV19 to TRBJ1-4, with 9 bases fitting TRBD1. The CDR3 has 15 residues. With V trimmed by 5 bases and J by 7 bases, 8 bases remained unmatched. Per the germline V gene, CDR1 is LNHDA and CDR2 is SQIVND (reference sequence). CDR3 protein: CASSQSGTGREKLFF. The CDR3 nucleotides read TGTGCCAGTAGTCAATCCGGGACAGGGCGTGAAAAACTGTTTTTT.

This rearrangement joins TRBV5-1 to TRBJ2-1; perhaps D is TRBD1 or TRBD2 (6 bases each). The CDR3 totals 15 residues. Germline V lookup: CDR1 SGHRS, CDR2 YFSETQ. Between the trimmed V and J ends, which lost 4 bases and 8 bases, there was a span of 19 bases. In DNA, the CDR3 is TGCGCCAGCAGCGTGGGACAACACTCGGGGGATGAGCAGTTCTTC. Translated, it gives CASSVGQHSGDEQFF.

The chain uses TRBV12-5 and TRBJ2-3; D is possibly TRBD2 (6 bases). The CDR3 covers 15 residues. Germline V gene lookup returns CDR1 LGHNT and CDR2 FRNRAP. V was pared by 9 bases and J by 4 bases, with 20 bases between. CDR3 residues: CASARGDSSADTQYF. The CDR3 region has the DNA TGTGCTAGCGCCCGCGGGGATTCGTCCGCAGATACGCAGTATTTT.

This clone was seen just once. V usage is TRBV18 and J usage is TRBJ2-3; 7 bases match TRBD1. Trimming cost V 4 bases and J 1 base; bases outside gene matches: 8. Germline V gene sequence: CDR1 KGHSH, CDR2 LQKENI. The CDR3 contains 16 residues. CDR3 DNA: TGTGCCAGCTCACTCCAGACAGGGATCGGCACAGATACGCAGTATTTT. It codes for CASSLQTGIGTDTQYF. Supplemented by reference TRBV18 and TRBJ2-3, the full variable domain reads NAGVMQNPRHLVRRRGQEARLRCSPMKGHSHVYWYRQLPEEGLKFMVYLQKENIIDESGMPKERFSAEFPKEGPSILRIQQVVRGDSAAYFCASSLQTGIGTDTQYFGPGTRLTVL.

The J gene is TRBJ1-5, the V gene TRBV5-6, with TRBD1 identical over 9 bases. CDR3 length: 15 residues. Trimming cost V 0 bases and J 2 bases; bases outside gene matches: 0. The germline gives CDR1 SGHDT, CDR2 YYEEEE. CDR3 region: CASSLGTGGNQPQHF. CDR3 coding DNA: TGTGCCAGCAGCTTGGGGACAGGGGGCAATCAGCCCCAGCATTTT.

The chain employs TRBV29-1 and TRBJ2-7; 8 bases fit TRBD1. J gave up 6 bases and V 5 bases, and 12 bases lay outside the gene matches. The CDR3 runs 14 residues. Germline V gives CDR1 SQVTM, CDR2 ANQGSEA. CDR3: CSVRTGRQLGEQYF. CDR3 sequence (DNA): TGCAGCGTTAGGACAGGGCGTCAATTGGGCGAGCAGTACTTC.

This chain uses TRBV15 with TRBJ1-1; D is ambiguous. V lost 5 bases and J lost 1, with 8 bases in between. The CDR3 is made up of 13 amino acids. CDR1 and CDR2 (germline): LNHNV, YYDKDF (reference sequence). In DNA, the CDR3 is TGTGCCACCAGCCTAGAATGGAACACTGAAGCTTTCTTT. It codes for CATSLEWNTEAFF.